This T cell receptor beta chain was obtained from a study of PD-L1 blockade in urothelial cancer. Study background: The patients' atezolizumab therapy, 1,200 mg intravenously every 3 weeks, started in about 2014. Twenty-five of 29 patients were men who had bladder-origin urothelial cancer. At 6 weeks and at 3 weeks (second dose) after treatment start, blood was analyzed.

Study results and limitations: Enhanced expansion of tumor-associated blood clones at 3 weeks characterized durable-benefit patients.

Trimming left V 0 bases short and J 5 bases short, with 4 bases between. CDR3 length: 13 residues. The germline V gene has CDR1 MNHEY and CDR2 SVGAGI. The sample's time point: pretreatment peripheral blood. Profiled with immunoSEQ multiplex PCR; TCRdb holds only in-frame clones, not every one. The sample lists tens of thousands of clones, approximately 91% seen once, with approximately 10% in the top ten. Details on this clone: Its antigen is undetermined.

V and J are TRBV6-5 and TRBJ1-4; no clear D gene. This TCR was sampled from a woman aged 60-75 years with urothelial cancer. This sample comprised PBMCs, obtained around atezolizumab (anti-PD-L1) treatment. In DNA form, the CDR3 reads TGTGCCAGCAGTTACTCGCGCAATGAAAAACTGTTTTTT. Protein sequence: CASSYSRNEKLFF.